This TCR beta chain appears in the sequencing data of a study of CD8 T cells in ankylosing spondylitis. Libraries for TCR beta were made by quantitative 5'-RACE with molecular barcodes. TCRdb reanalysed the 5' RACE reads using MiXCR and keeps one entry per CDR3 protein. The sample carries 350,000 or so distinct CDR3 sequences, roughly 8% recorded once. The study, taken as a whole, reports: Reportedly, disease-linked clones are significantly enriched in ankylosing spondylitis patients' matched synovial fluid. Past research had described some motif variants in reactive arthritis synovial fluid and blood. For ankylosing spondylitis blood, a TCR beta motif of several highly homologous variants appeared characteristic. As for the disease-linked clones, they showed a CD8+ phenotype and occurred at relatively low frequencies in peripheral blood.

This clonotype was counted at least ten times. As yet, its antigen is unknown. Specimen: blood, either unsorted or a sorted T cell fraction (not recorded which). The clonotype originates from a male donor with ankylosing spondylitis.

The CDR3 DNA follows: TGTGCCAGCAGCCACCCGACAGGTTGGCGCCAAGAGACCCAGTACTTC. Protein: CASSHPTGWRQETQYF. The V call is TRBV6-1, the J call TRBJ2-5, with a possible D match to TRBD1 (6 bases). Germline CDR1 and CDR2: MNHNS and SASEGT. V shed 6 bases and J shed 1 base, with 18 bases lying between them. The CDR3 consists of 16 residues.